The sample holds a few counts of the clone carrying this T cell receptor beta chain. The sample originates from a study of CD8+ T cells in alopecia areata. Trimming took 4 bases from V and 7 from J, leaving 15 bases between them. Germline V gene lookup returns CDR1 SGHRS and CDR2 YFSETQ. The CDR3 consists of 14 residues. Extracted RNA was reverse transcribed, and the resulting cDNA served as sequencing template. Assay: immunoSEQ multiplex PCR; the TCRdb copy retains only in-frame clones and omits some. Of 30,000 to 35,000 clones listed, approximately 58% are singletons. This chain joins TRBV5-1 and TRBJ2-1, with D perhaps TRBD1 (5 bases). Sequencing was performed on NKG2D-high CD8+ T cells sorted from blood. The TCR was taken from a human donor with alopecia areata. The CDR3 DNA reads TGCGCCAGCAGCGCTGACAGATGGGGTAATGAGCAGTTCTTC. This encodes CASSADRWGNEQFF.